These 19 T cell receptor beta chains came from one sample sequenced in a study of vaccination effects on CD4 cells after COVID-19. The antigens these receptors bind are not known. Here immunoSEQ multiplex PCR was the method, and the copy in TCRdb shows in-frame clones only, minus some. The table has 20,000 to 25,000 clones, 65% to 80% seen once. Ahead of sequencing, the ViraFEST assay grew antigen-specific CD4+ T cells using viral peptide pools. It was after 10 days of culture that CD4+ T cells were isolated. None of the vaccinated had previously contracted SARS-CoV-2, and their nucleocapsid antibodies tested negative. The sequences come from CD4+ T cells from PBMCs cultured with HCoV-NL63 spike peptides, collected before COVID-19 vaccination. Source of these receptors: a human donor who received a COVID-19 vaccine.

This clone has more than one count but fewer than ten. The chain combines TRBV10-2 with TRBJ2-7; 9 bases are shared with TRBD1. Germline trimming cut 8 bases from V and 6 bases from J; bases unmatched to any gene: 8. The germline gives CDR1 WSHSY, CDR2 SAAADI. This CDR3 region has 13 residues. This chain's CDR3 is CASAQGAQREQYF. The DNA of the CDR3 is TGCGCCAGCGCACAGGGGGCGCAGCGCGAGCAGTACTTC.

A few counts support this clone. J is TRBJ1-1 and V is TRBV2; D unclear. Deletions cut 6 bases from V and 1 base from J, with 12 bases between. This CDR3 is 14 amino acids long. Looked up from germline, CDR1 is SNHLY and CDR2 is FYNNEI. This chain's CDR3 is CASRGSETNTEAFF. CDR3 sequence (DNA): TGTGCCAGCAGAGGTTCTGAGACGAACACTGAAGCTTTCTTT. Complete variable domain (other parts from reference TRBV2 and TRBJ1-1): EPEVTQTPSHQVTQMGQEVILRCVPISNHLYFYWYRQILGQKVEFLVSFYNNEISEKSEIFDDQFSVERPDGSNFTLKIRSTKLEDSAMYFCASRGSETNTEAFFGQGTRLTVV.

The chain couples TRBV6-2 or TRBV6-3 to TRBJ2-7, with D perhaps given as TRBD1 or TRBD2 (5 bases each). V was pared by 5 bases and J by 7 bases, with 21 bases between. Germline CDR1 MNHEY, CDR2 SVGEGT. This CDR3 contains 15 residues. The CDR3 spells CASSPGRARSGEQYF. CDR3 nucleotides: TGTGCCAGCAGTCCGGGGCGAGCTCGTTCGGGGGAGCAGTACTTC.

The table lists this clone with a count of one. The chain has TRBV7-8 and TRBJ2-7, with 9 bases matching TRBD2. The trim removed 2 bases at V and 4 bases at J, leaving 0 bases unmatched. The CDR3 consists of 13 residues. Germline assignment: CDR1 SGHVS and CDR2 FQNEAQ. In nucleotides, the CDR3 is TGTGCCAGCAGCTTACTAGCGGGGTACGAGCAGTACTTC. This encodes CASSLLAGYEQYF.

This chain uses TRBV3-1 (or the pseudogene TRBV3-2) with TRBJ1-6; no firm D call. The CDR3 has 15 amino acids. Trimming left V 0 bases short and J 5 bases short, with 8 bases between. CDR1 and CDR2 (germline): LGHDT, YNNKEL (reference sequence). The CDR3 region has the DNA TGTGCCAGCAGCCAAGAGGGCCAGAATAATTCACCCCTCCACTTT. This gives the protein CASSQEGQNNSPLHF.

The chain links TRBV18 to TRBJ2-3, with D perhaps matching TRBD2 (6 bases). This CDR3 has 19 residues. Trimming cost V 1 base and J 3 bases, with 23 bases left between them. Germline loops: CDR1 KGHSH, CDR2 LQKENI. In DNA form, the CDR3 reads TGTGCCAGCTCACCACGGGGACTTCCTCTTACCACTAAGACAGATACGCAGTATTTT. Translation gives CASSPRGLPLTTKTDTQYF.

This clone appeared a single time. The CDR3 sequence is CASNRQGVSETQYF. The CDR3 nucleotides are TGTGCCAGCAACCGACAGGGGGTGAGCGAGACCCAGTACTTC. The gene calls are TRBV14 and TRBJ2-5; 9 bases align to TRBD1. V trimming: 7 bases; J trimming: 5 bases; junction bases outside the gene matches: 8. This CDR3 region has 14 residues. Germline V CDR1 and CDR2: SGHDN, FVKESK.

V is TRBV7-6 and J is TRBJ2-3, with D possibly matching TRBD2 (5 bases). This CDR3 spans 16 amino acids. With 1 base removed from V and 1 base from J, the gap between germline ends came to 12 bases. The V gene's germline CDR1 is SGHVS and CDR2 FNYEAQ. Here the CDR3 DNA reads TGTGCCAGCAGCTTAGTATCAAGGACTCGCACAGATACGCAGTATTTT. It translates to CASSLVSRTRTDTQYF.

This clone was found a few times. This rearrangement joins TRBV6-1 to TRBJ2-2, with D possibly matching TRBD2 (6 bases). Trimming pared 2 bases from V and 6 bases from J, leaving 10 bases between. The length of the CDR3 is 14 residues. Germline CDR1 is MNHNS and CDR2 is SASEGT. The CDR3 bases are TGTGCCAGCAGTGAAACTTGGGGGGCCGGGGAGCTGTTTTTT. It translates to CASSETWGAGELFF.

The V and J genes are TRBV6-6 and TRBJ1-6, with 7 bases lining up with TRBD1. J gave up 7 bases and V 4 bases, and 7 bases lay outside the gene matches. Germline V gene sequence: CDR1 MNHNY, CDR2 SVGAGI (reference sequence). This CDR3 comprises 15 residues. The CDR3 region has the DNA TGTGCCAGCAGTTCATCCGGGACAGCAAATTCACCCCTCCACTTT. It encodes CASSSSGTANSPLHF.

The chain employs TRBV2 and TRBJ2-3; no firm D call. Germline CDR1 is SNHLY and CDR2 is FYNNEI. The CDR3 runs to 11 residues. Deletions cut 1 base from V and 10 bases from J, with 6 bases between. The CDR3 protein is CASSEEGPQYF. CDR3 sequence (DNA): TGTGCCAGCAGTGAAGAGGGTCCGCAGTATTTT.

V and J are TRBV11-3 and TRBJ2-3, with TRBD2 matching 11 bases. The trim removed 5 bases at V and 8 bases at J, leaving 9 bases unmatched. The CDR3 totals 15 residues. Germline assignment: CDR1 SGHNT and CDR2 YENEEA. The CDR3 reads CASSQDSGGAGTQYF. The CDR3 DNA reads TGTGCCAGCAGCCAGGATAGCGGGGGGGCAGGTACGCAGTATTTT.

V usage is TRBV19 and J usage is TRBJ2-7; D is ambiguous. The germline gives CDR1 LNHDA, CDR2 SQIVND (reference sequence). V lost 4 bases to trimming and J lost 3 bases, with 13 bases between them. The CDR3 is made up of 14 amino acids. CDR3 sequence: CASSKAQVGYEQYF. CDR3 nucleotides: TGTGCCAGTAGTAAGGCCCAAGTCGGCTACGAGCAGTACTTC.

This clone has only a few counts. This sequence joins TRBV6-5 and TRBJ1-6, with 7 positions matching TRBD1. V was pared by 4 bases and J by 9 bases, with 12 bases of the junction left unmatched. Germline assignment: CDR1 MNHEY and CDR2 SVGAGI. The CDR3 contains 16 residues. The CDR3 loop reads CASSWRSQGERSPLHF. The CDR3 region has the DNA TGTGCCAGCAGTTGGCGCAGTCAGGGGGAACGTTCACCCCTCCACTTT.

The chain links TRBV2 to TRBJ2-4; perhaps TRBD2 as D (6 bases). The CDR3 is 19 amino acids. CDR1 SNHLY and CDR2 FYNNEI come from the germline V gene. V was cut by 0 bases and J by 0 bases, with 18 bases left in between. The CDR3, as DNA: TGTGCCAGCAGTGAAGCCGGGACTCGGGGATTTCTAGCCAAAAACATTCAGTACTTC. It is translated as CASSEAGTRGFLAKNIQYF.

This clone was counted between two and nine times. This chain joins TRBV6-5 and TRBJ1-3; 7 nucleotides match TRBD1. The J segment lost 8 bases and the V segment lost 8 bases, leaving 9 bases of the junction unmatched. The CDR3 loop spans 13 amino acids. Germline V gene sequence: CDR1 MNHEY, CDR2 SVGAGI. Written as DNA, the CDR3 is TGTGCCAGCCGGGACAGCTACCTGGACACCATATATTTT. Translation: CASRDSYLDTIYF.

The chain uses TRBV3-1 (or the pseudogene TRBV3-2) and TRBJ1-2; no clear D. CDR3 size: 13 residues. The germline CDR1 and CDR2 sequences are LGHDT and YNNKEL (reference sequence). The V and J ends lost 4 bases and 8 bases respectively, with 14 bases between them. The CDR3 sequence is CASSPGSRGGYTF. CDR3 DNA: TGTGCCAGCAGCCCAGGCAGCCGGGGAGGCTACACCTTC.

This clone is classed as medium-sized. This sequence joins TRBV29-1 and TRBJ2-7; 8 bases fit TRBD1. Trimming removed 3 bases from V and 7 bases from J; junction bases left unmatched: 5. This CDR3 region has 12 residues. The germline V gene encodes CDR1 SQVTM and CDR2 ANQGSEA. This CDR3 reads CSVDRTGNEQYF. Here the CDR3 DNA reads TGCAGCGTTGACAGGACAGGGAATGAGCAGTACTTC.

The chain has TRBV4-1 and TRBJ2-1; TRBD2 might be the D (6 bases). Germline assignment: CDR1 MGHRA and CDR2 YSYEKL. The CDR3 spans 16 residues. Trimming stripped 4 bases from V and 4 bases from J, with 17 bases between. CDR3 region: CASSRSTRGPYNEQFF. CDR3 nucleotide sequence: TGCGCCAGCAGCCGATCGACTAGAGGCCCTTACAATGAGCAGTTCTTC.